Listed below are T cell receptor beta chains from one sample, sequenced in a study of vaccination and CD4 T cells after COVID-19. Antigens for these TCRs are unknown. One entry per CDR3 protein results from TCRdb running MiXCR on the PCR reads. In the table there are roughly 4,500 distinct CDR3 sequences, 15% to 20% of which are singletons. Sequenced: CD4+ T cells from blood, cultured in vitro. The receptors here all came from a human donor who had recovered from COVID-19. Each CDR3 is given with its conserved first and last residue. Each record gives: V gene, D gene, J gene, clone size, CDR3 protein, CDR3 DNA. A D gene is named only where the DNA matches it firmly. Clone size appears in some rows only: once, few, many, or a class for an expanded clone.

TRBV10-3	TRBD1	TRBJ1-2	NA	CAISEFTGVTNYGYTF	TGTGCCATCAGTGAGTTTACAGGGGTTACTAACTATGGCTACACCTTC
TRBV20-1	TRBD1	TRBJ1-2	medium-sized	CSARGQGPSYGYTF	TGCAGTGCTAGGGGACAGGGGCCTTCCTATGGCTACACCTTC
TRBV30	NA	TRBJ2-7	once	CAWSVGHYEQYF	TGTGCCTGGAGTGTAGGACACTACGAGCAGTACTTC
TRBV10-3	TRBD1	TRBJ1-1	large	CAIRDREGTEAFF	TGTGCCATCAGGGACAGGGAGGGCACTGAAGCTTTCTTT
TRBV30	NA	TRBJ2-1	few	CAWSVHDYSYNEQFF	TGTGCCTGGAGTGTACATGATTACTCCTACAATGAGCAGTTCTTC
TRBV5-8	NA	TRBJ2-5	NA	CASSLAVRWVTQYF	TGTGCCAGCAGCTTGGCGGTCAGATGGGTGACCCAGTACTTC
TRBV5-5	NA	TRBJ1-6	NA	CASRSSPDNSPLHF	TGTGCCAGCAGATCGAGTCCAGATAATTCACCCCTCCACTTT
TRBV2	TRBD1	TRBJ1-5	medium-sized	CASTAGGQGIQPQHF	TGTGCCAGCACCGCAGGGGGACAGGGAATTCAGCCCCAGCATTTT
TRBV9	TRBD1	TRBJ1-1	NA	CASSRQGATLNTEAFF	TGTGCCAGCAGCAGACAGGGGGCTACCCTGAACACTGAAGCTTTCTTT
TRBV19	NA	TRBJ2-3	few	CASSIHASADTQYF	TGTGCCAGTAGTATCCATGCCTCAGCAGATACGCAGTATTTT